The text below deals with one T cell receptor beta chain. What it binds is unknown. This record belongs to a study of T cell responses to AZD1222 COVID-19 vaccine. This CDR3 is 16 amino acids long. Trimming cost V 1 base and J 2 bases; bases outside gene matches: 2. Germline values: CDR1 LGHNT, CDR2 FRNRAP. The study's findings and limits: At study baseline, merely roughly 6 AZD1222 recipients were seropositive. Donor demographics were predominantly white British with a female majority; clonal diversity may be underestimated. Vaccine-related CD4 TCRs covered spike, predominating at 160-218 and 743-854.

Clones were read by immunoSEQ multiplex PCR, and TCRdb kept only the in-frame ones, dropping some. The data show 200,000 to 250,000 clones, about 95% seen once. Source: peripheral blood, taken 28 days after the second dose of the MenACWY control vaccine. The chain has TRBV12-5 and TRBJ2-3; 11 positions agree with TRBD2. The sequence came from an adult who received the MenACWY meningococcal vaccine as a control. The CDR3 bases are TGTGCTAGTGGTTTGGGACTAGCGGGATTCACAGATACGCAGTATTTT. Translating it yields CASGLGLAGFTDTQYF.